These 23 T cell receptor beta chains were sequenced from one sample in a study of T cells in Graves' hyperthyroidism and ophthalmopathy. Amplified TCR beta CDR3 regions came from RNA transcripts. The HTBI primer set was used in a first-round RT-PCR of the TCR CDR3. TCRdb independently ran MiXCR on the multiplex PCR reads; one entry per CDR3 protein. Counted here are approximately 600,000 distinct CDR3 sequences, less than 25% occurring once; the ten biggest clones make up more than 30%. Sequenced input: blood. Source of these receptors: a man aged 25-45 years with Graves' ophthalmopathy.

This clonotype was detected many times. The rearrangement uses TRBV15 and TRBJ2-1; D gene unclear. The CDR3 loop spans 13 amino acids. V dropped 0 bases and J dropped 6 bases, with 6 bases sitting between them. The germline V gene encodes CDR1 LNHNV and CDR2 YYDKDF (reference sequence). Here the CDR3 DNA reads TGTGCCACCAGCAGAGATGAGTTCAATGAGCAGTTCTTC. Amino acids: CATSRDEFNEQFF.

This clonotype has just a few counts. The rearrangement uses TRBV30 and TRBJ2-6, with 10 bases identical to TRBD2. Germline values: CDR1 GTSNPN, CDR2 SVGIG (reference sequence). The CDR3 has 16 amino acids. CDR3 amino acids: CALIAGGRAGANVLTF. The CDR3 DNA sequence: TGTGCTCTGATAGCGGGAGGAAGGGCTGGGGCCAACGTCCTGACTTTC.

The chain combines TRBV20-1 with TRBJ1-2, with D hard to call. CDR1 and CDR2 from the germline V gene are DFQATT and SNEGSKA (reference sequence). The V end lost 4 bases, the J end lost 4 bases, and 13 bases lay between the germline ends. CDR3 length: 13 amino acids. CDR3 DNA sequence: TGCAGTGCTATTACAGCTACTCTCTATGGCTACACCTTC. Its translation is CSAITATLYGYTF.

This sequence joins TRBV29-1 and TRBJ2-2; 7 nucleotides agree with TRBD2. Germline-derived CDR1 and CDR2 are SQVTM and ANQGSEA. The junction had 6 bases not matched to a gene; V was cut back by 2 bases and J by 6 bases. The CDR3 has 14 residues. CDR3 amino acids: CSVEMISGPGELFF. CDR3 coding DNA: TGCAGCGTTGAAATGATTAGCGGGCCCGGGGAGCTGTTTTTT.

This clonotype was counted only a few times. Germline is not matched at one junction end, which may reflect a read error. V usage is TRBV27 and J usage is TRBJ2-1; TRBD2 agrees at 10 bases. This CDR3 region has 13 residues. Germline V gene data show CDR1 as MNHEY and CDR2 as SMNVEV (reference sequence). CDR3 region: CASSTVSGTSVLF. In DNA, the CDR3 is TGTGCCAGCAGTACAGTTTCCGGGACTAGCGTCCTCTTC.

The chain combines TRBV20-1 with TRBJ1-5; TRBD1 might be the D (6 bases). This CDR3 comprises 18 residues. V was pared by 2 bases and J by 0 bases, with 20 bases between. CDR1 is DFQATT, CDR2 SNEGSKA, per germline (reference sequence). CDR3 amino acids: CSARKIGTLGYSNQPQHF. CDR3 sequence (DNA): TGCAGTGCTAGAAAGATCGGGACATTAGGATATAGCAATCAGCCCCAGCATTTT.

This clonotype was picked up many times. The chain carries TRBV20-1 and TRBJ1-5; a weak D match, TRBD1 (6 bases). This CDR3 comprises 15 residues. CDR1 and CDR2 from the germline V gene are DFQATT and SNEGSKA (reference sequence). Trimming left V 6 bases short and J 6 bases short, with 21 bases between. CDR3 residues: CSATDSRVSLQPQHF. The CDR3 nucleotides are TGCAGTGCCACGGACAGCCGGGTGAGCCTTCAGCCCCAGCATTTT.

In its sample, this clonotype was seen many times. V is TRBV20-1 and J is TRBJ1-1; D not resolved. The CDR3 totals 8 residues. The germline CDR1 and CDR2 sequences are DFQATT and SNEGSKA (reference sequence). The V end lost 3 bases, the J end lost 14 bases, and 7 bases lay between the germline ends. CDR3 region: CSARAPFF. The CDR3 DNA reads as TGCAGTGCTAGGGCCCCCTTCTTT.

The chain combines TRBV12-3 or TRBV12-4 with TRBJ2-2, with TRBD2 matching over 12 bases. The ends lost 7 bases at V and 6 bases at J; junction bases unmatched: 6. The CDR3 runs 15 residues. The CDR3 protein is CASTPPSGRAGELFF. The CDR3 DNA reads TGTGCCAGCACCCCGCCTAGCGGGAGGGCCGGGGAGCTGTTTTTT.

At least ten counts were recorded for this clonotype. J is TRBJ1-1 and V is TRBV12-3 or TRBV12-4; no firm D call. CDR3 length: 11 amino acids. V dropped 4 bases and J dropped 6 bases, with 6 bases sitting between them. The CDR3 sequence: CASSWDAEAFF. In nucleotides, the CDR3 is TGTGCCAGCAGTTGGGATGCTGAAGCTTTCTTT.

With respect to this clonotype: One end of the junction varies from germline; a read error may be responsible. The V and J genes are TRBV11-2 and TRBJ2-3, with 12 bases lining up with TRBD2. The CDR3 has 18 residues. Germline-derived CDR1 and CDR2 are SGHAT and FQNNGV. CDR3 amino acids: CAGSPPGSSGRASDTQYF. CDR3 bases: TGTGCCGGCAGCCCCCCCGGGTCTAGCGGGAGGGCCAGCGATACGCAGTATTTT. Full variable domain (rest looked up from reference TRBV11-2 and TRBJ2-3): EAGVAQSPRYKIIEKRQSVAFWCNPISGHATLYWYQQILGQGPKLLIQFQNNGVVDDSQLPKDRFSAERLKGVDSTLKIQPAKLEDSAVYLCAGSPPGSSGRASDTQYFGPGTRLTVL.

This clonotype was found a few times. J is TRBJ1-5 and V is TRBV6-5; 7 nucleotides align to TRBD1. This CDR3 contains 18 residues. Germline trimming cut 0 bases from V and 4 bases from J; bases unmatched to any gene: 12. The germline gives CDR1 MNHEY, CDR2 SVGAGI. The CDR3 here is CASSYSFRDRFTNQPQHF. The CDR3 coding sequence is TGTGCCAGCAGTTACTCGTTTCGGGACAGATTCACTAATCAGCCCCAGCATTTT.

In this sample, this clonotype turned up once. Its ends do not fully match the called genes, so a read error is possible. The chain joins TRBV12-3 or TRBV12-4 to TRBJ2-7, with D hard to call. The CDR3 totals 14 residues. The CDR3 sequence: CASSFLLGSYEEYF. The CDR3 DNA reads TGTGCCAGCAGTTTTTTGCTCGGATCCTACGAGGAGTACTTC.

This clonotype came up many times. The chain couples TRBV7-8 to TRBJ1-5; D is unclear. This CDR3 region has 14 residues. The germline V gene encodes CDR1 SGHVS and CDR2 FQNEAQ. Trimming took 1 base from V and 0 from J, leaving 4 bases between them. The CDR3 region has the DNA TGTGCCAGCAGCTTAGATTATAGCAATCAGCCCCAGCATTTT. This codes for CASSLDYSNQPQHF. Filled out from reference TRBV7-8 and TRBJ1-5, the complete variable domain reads GAGVSQSPRYKVAKRGQDVALRCDPISGHVSLFWYQQALGQGPEFLTYFQNEAQLDKSGLPSDRFFAERPEGSVSTLKIQRTQQEDSAVYLCASSLDYSNQPQHFGDGTRLSIL.

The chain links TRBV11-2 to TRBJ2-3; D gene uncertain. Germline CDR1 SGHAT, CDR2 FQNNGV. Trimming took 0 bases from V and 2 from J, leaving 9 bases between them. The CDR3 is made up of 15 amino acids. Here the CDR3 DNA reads TGTGCCAGCAGCTTAGATGGCAGCGACACAGATACGCAGTATTTT. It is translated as CASSLDGSDTDTQYF.

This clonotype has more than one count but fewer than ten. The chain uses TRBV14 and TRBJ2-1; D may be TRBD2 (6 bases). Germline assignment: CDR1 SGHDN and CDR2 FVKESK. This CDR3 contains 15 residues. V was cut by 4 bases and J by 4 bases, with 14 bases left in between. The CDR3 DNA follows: TGTGCCAGCAGCCGAGCTAGCGAAAGATACAATGAGCAGTTCTTC. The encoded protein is CASSRASERYNEQFF.

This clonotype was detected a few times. In nucleotides, the CDR3 is TGTGCCACCAGTGATGGGCTTGCAGGGGCCGGGGAGCTGTTTTTT. It codes for CATSDGLAGAGELFF. The chain uses TRBV24-1 and TRBJ2-2; D is possibly TRBD1 (6 bases). V was trimmed by 3 bases and J by 6 bases, leaving 13 bases between them. There are 15 residues in the CDR3. Germline lookup yields CDR1 KGHDR and CDR2 SFDVKD.

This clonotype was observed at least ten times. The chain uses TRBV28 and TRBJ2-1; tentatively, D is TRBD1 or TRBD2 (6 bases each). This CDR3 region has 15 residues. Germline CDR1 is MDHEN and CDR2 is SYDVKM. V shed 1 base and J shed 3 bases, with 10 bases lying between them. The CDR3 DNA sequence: TGTGCCAGCAGTTTATTACAGGGAGGCTACAATGAGCAGTTCTTC. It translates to CASSLLQGGYNEQFF.

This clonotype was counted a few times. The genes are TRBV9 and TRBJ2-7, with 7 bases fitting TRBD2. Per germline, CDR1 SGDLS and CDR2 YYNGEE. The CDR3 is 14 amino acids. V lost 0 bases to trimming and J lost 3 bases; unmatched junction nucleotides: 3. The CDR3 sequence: CASSVAGGVYEQYF. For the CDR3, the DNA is TGTGCCAGCAGCGTAGCGGGAGGCGTCTACGAGCAGTACTTC.

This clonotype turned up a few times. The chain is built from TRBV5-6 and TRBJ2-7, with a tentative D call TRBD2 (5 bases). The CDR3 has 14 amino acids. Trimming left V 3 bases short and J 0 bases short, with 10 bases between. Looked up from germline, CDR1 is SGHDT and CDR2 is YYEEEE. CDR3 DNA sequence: TGTGCCAGCAGCTCCGAGGGCAGCTCCTACGAGCAGTACTTC. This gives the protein CASSSEGSSYEQYF. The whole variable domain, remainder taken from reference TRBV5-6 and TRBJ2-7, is DAGVTQSPTHLIKTRGQQVTLRCSPKSGHDTVSWYQQALGQGPQFIFQYYEEEERQRGNFPDRFSGHQFPNYSSELNVNALLLGDSALYLCASSSEGSSYEQYFGPGTRLTVT.

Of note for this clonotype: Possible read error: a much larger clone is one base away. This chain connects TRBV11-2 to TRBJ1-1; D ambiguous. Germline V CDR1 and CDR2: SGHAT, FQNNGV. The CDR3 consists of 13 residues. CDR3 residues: CAGSFIYGTEAFF. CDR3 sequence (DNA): TGTGCCGGCAGCTTCATATACGGCACTGAAGCTTTCTTT.

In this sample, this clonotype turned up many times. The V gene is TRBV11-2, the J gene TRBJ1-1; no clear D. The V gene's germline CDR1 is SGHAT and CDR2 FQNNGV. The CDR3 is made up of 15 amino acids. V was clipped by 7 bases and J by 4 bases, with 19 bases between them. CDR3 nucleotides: TGTGCCAGCACCCCCCGGGAGGGTACGGGCACTGAAGCTTTCTTT. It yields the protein CASTPREGTGTEAFF.

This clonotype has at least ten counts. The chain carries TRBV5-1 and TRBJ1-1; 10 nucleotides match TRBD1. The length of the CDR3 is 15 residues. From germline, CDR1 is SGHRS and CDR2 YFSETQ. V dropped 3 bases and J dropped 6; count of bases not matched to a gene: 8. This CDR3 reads CASSYGTGESSEAFF. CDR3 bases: TGCGCCAGCAGCTACGGGACAGGGGAATCTTCTGAAGCTTTCTTT. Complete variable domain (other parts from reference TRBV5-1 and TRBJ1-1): KAGVTQTPRYLIKTRGQQVTLSCSPISGHRSVSWYQQTPGQGLQFLFEYFSETQRNKGNFPGRFSGRQFSNSRSEMNVSTLELGDSALYLCASSYGTGESSEAFFGQGTRLTVV.